This T cell receptor (beta chain) was profiled in a study of T cell responses to AZD1222 COVID-19 vaccine. Broader study findings: Clonal diversity may have been underestimated in mostly white British donors.

Remarks on this clone: Antigen specificity is unknown.

This table comes from immunoSEQ multiplex PCR, and its TCRdb copy is limited to in-frame clones, with some not included. This table has around 120,000 clones, roughly 90% appearing once. The CDR3 has 13 residues. Trimming shortened V by 5 bases and J by 4 bases, and 9 bases separated the two germline ends. From germline, CDR1 is SGHTA and CDR2 FQGNSA. V gene TRBV7-2 combines with J gene TRBJ1-5, with D tentatively TRBD1 (6 bases). Sample: peripheral blood, taken on day 0 of AZD1222 vaccination. This receptor was identified in an adult in good health. The CDR3 spells CASSDRWNQPQHF. The CDR3 DNA reads as TGTGCCAGCAGCGACAGGTGGAATCAGCCCCAGCATTTT.